What follows describes a single TCR beta chain. The antigen is undetermined. The sample comes from a study of T cell responses to AZD1222 COVID-19 vaccine. Clones were sequenced by immunoSEQ multiplex PCR, and TCRdb holds only the in-frame ones, with some missing. Of tens of thousands of clones in the sample, 88% were seen once. Analyses pooled second doses at about 4 or about 12 weeks. Findings of the study overall: Females outnumbered males among donors, who were mostly white British; clonal diversity was possibly underestimated. Researchers took repertoire samples only after the peak T cell response had come.

V lost 5 bases to trimming and J lost 6 bases, with 29 bases between them. Germline CDR1 reads SGHTA; CDR2 reads FQGNSA. The length of the CDR3 is 18 residues. The genes are TRBV7-2 and TRBJ2-7; D may be TRBD1 or TRBD2 (5 bases each). This receptor was taken from an adult who received the AZD1222 COVID-19 vaccine. Source: peripheral blood, taken 28 days after the second AZD1222 dose. The DNA for the CDR3 is TGTGCCAGCAGCCAAATGAGGTCGGGCCACCGGGGCCCCCTCGAGCAGTACTTC. Translated, it gives CASSQMRSGHRGPLEQYF.